The present T cell receptor (beta chain) was sequenced within a study of cytomegalovirus exposure and HLA in healthy donors. Looking at the study overall: Approximately 190 million T cells yielded approximately 100 million unique TCR beta sequences, as an earlier analysis found. The study's findings and limits: Later analysis associated a missense DCLRE1C variant with TCR beta V- and J-gene trimming.

A remark on this clone: The target antigen is unknown.

This CDR3 is built from 14 residues. Trimming cost V 3 bases and J 7 bases, with 13 bases left between them. Germline assignment: CDR1 SGHTA and CDR2 FQGNSA. The PCR ran on 60 Vbeta and 13 Jbeta primers. This table comes from immunoSEQ multiplex PCR, and its TCRdb copy is limited to in-frame clones, with some not included. The sample shows some 190,000 clones, less than 80% of them seen only once. The sequence came from a young man in good health and CMV-seronegative. What was sequenced was PBMCs. The rearrangement joins TRBV7-2 to TRBJ1-5; possibly TRBD1 for D (6 bases). CDR3 region: CASSFLQGGQPQHF. Here the CDR3 DNA reads TGTGCCAGCAGCTTTCTACAGGGTGGGCAGCCCCAGCATTTT.